Listed here are 10 T cell receptor beta chains from one sample, sequenced in a study of response to subunit inactivated influenza vaccine. TCRdb recomputed calls from the RT-PCR reads with MiXCR, one row per CDR3 protein. The data contain around 490,000 distinct CDR3 sequences, 6.5% to 8% of them singletons. Sequenced material: PBMCs from blood, taken about 24 months after vaccination. These TCRs come from a man between 50 and 70 years old who received an inactivated influenza vaccine.

This clonotype occurred a few times. The J gene is TRBJ1-5, the V gene TRBV30; possibly TRBD1 for D (6 bases). Trimming took 3 bases from V and 0 from J, leaving 9 bases between them. Per germline, CDR1 GTSNPN and CDR2 SVGIG (reference sequence). The CDR3 runs to 14 residues. CDR3 region: CAWSGGLSNQPQHF. For the CDR3, the DNA is TGTGCCTGGAGCGGGGGGCTTAGCAATCAGCCCCAGCATTTT.

Only a few counts were recorded for this clonotype. The CDR3 spells CASSFWAAPYNEQFF. The DNA for the CDR3 is TGTGCCAGCAGTTTCTGGGCGGCCCCCTACAATGAGCAGTTCTTC. The chain is built from TRBV12-3 or TRBV12-4 and TRBJ2-1; D is unresolved. The germline V and J ends were trimmed by 3 bases and 2 bases, with 11 bases remaining between them. This CDR3 region has 15 residues.

V and J are TRBV20-1 and TRBJ1-4, with a weak D call TRBD1 (6 bases). CDR3 length: 13 residues. Per the germline V gene, CDR1 is DFQATT and CDR2 is SNEGSKA (reference sequence). CDR3 residues: CTAARGSNEKLFF. In DNA form, the CDR3 reads TGCACCGCCGCCAGGGGTTCTAATGAAAAACTGTTTTTT.

J is TRBJ2-5 and V is TRBV7-9; 12 bases are a match to TRBD2. Trimming cost V 4 bases and J 6 bases; bases outside gene matches: 3. The germline V gene encodes CDR1 SEHNR and CDR2 FQNEAQ (reference sequence). The CDR3 consists of 14 residues. As DNA, the CDR3 is TGTGCCAGCAGCTCTGGACTAGCGGGAAAGACCCAGTACTTC. Residues: CASSSGLAGKTQYF.

This chain joins TRBV7-6 and TRBJ2-7; D is possibly TRBD1 (5 bases). Germline CDR1 reads SGHVS; CDR2 reads FNYEAQ. The germline V and J ends were trimmed by 5 bases and 0 bases, with 17 bases remaining between them. There are 16 residues in the CDR3. The chain's CDR3 is CASSKSPTGASYEQYF. The CDR3 coding sequence is TGTGCCAGCAGCAAAAGCCCCACTGGGGCCTCCTACGAGCAGTACTTC.

The rearrangement joins TRBV4-2 to TRBJ1-2, with D possibly matching TRBD1 (5 bases). The length of the CDR3 is 15 residues. V gave up 2 bases and J gave up 2 bases, with 12 bases separating them. Per germline, CDR1 LGHNA and CDR2 YNFKEQ. The CDR3, as DNA: TGTGCCAGCAGCCAAACCCGGGACGGAAACTATGGCTACACCTTC. Its protein is CASSQTRDGNYGYTF.

This clonotype was observed a handful of times. This sequence joins TRBV3-1 and TRBJ1-1; tentative D call: TRBD1 (6 bases). Germline loops: CDR1 LGHDT, CDR2 YNNKEL (reference sequence). CDR3 size: 13 residues. Trimming shortened V by 0 bases and J by 9 bases, and 11 bases separated the two germline ends. CDR3 sequence reads: CASSQEAGAQAFF. The CDR3 nucleotides are TGTGCCAGCAGCCAAGAAGCGGGGGCACAAGCTTTCTTT.

This clonotype was recorded at least ten times. The gene calls are TRBV20-1 and TRBJ2-2; TRBD2 is a possible D gene (6 bases). This CDR3 region has 13 residues. Germline values: CDR1 DFQATT, CDR2 SNEGSKA (reference sequence). V was clipped by 4 bases and J by 9 bases, with 15 bases between them. The CDR3 DNA reads as TGCAGTGCTACCCTCGGGGGTGGCCGGGAGCTGTTTTTT. Residues: CSATLGGGRELFF.

Only a few counts were recorded for this clonotype. The chain joins TRBV12-5 to TRBJ2-1; 7 positions agree with TRBD2. The junction had 7 bases not matched to a gene; V was cut back by 5 bases and J by 12 bases. Germline V gene sequence: CDR1 LGHNT, CDR2 FRNRAP. The CDR3 is 12 residues long. The CDR3 spells CASGRGLEGQFF. The CDR3 DNA reads as TGTGCTAGTGGTCGCGGACTAGAAGGGCAGTTCTTC.

This clonotype was counted ten times or more. The chain links TRBV7-8 to TRBJ2-1; 11 bases align to TRBD2. In germline, CDR1 is SGHVS, CDR2 FQNEAQ. There are 20 residues in the CDR3. J lost 2 bases, V lost 5 bases, and 17 bases had no gene match. The CDR3 nucleotides are TGTGCCAGCAGCCCCCTCTTAGCTAGCGGGAGGAGGCGCACCTACAATGAGCAGTTCTTC. As protein: CASSPLLASGRRRTYNEQFF.